This passage covers 5 T cell receptor beta chains from one sample sequenced in a study of graft-versus-host responses after intestinal transplantation. Assay: immunoSEQ multiplex PCR; the TCRdb copy retains only in-frame clones and omits some. The data contain over 85,000 clones, 85% to 95% of them singletons. Their antigens remain unidentified. The sample consisted of unstimulated CD8+ T cells sorted from spleen or lymph node cells, taken before intestinal transplant. The origin of the receptors is a human donor who received an intestinal transplant.

This chain uses TRBV5-6 with TRBJ2-7, with 10 positions matching TRBD1. There are 15 residues in the CDR3. Unmatched junction bases numbered 9, after V lost 4 bases and J lost 5 bases. Germline CDR1 is SGHDT and CDR2 is YYEEEE. The CDR3 here is CASSPRDRGTDEQYF. CDR3 in DNA: TGTGCCAGCAGCCCCCGGGACAGGGGCACGGACGAGCAGTACTTC.

This clone was detected only once. This chain uses TRBV9 with TRBJ1-3, with D perhaps matching TRBD1 (6 bases). The CDR3 is made up of 15 amino acids. V was shortened by 0 bases and J by 2 bases, with 9 bases between the two germline ends. Germline CDR1 SGDLS, CDR2 YYNGEE. The CDR3 spells CASSVDSGAGNTIYF. DNA for the CDR3: TGTGCCAGCAGCGTAGATTCAGGGGCTGGAAACACCATATATTTT.

The chain carries TRBV9 and TRBJ2-5; no clear D gene. This CDR3 has 13 residues. V lost 2 bases to trimming and J lost 2 bases, with 7 bases between them. Per germline, CDR1 SGDLS and CDR2 YYNGEE. The CDR3 loop reads CASSVDRQETQYF. CDR3 nucleotide sequence: TGTGCCAGCAGCGTTGATCGGCAAGAGACCCAGTACTTC.

This sequence joins TRBV27 and TRBJ2-5; 9 nucleotides match TRBD2. Germline-derived CDR1 and CDR2 are MNHEY and SMNVEV (reference sequence). J was trimmed by 5 bases and V by 3 bases; bases with no gene match: 4. The CDR3 consists of 14 residues. CDR3 bases: TGTGCCAGCAGTTTGGCGGGGGGGCTGGAGACCCAGTACTTC. As protein: CASSLAGGLETQYF.

This clone was seen just once. The CDR3 spells CSVGQGWGETQYF. The DNA for the CDR3 is TGCAGCGTTGGACAGGGGTGGGGAGAGACCCAGTACTTC. The rearrangement joins TRBV29-1 to TRBJ2-5; 8 bases align to TRBD1. Losses at the gene ends were 4 bases for V and 4 bases for J; bases not matched to a gene: 5. The CDR3 sequence is 13 residues long. Germline V gives CDR1 SQVTM, CDR2 ANQGSEA.